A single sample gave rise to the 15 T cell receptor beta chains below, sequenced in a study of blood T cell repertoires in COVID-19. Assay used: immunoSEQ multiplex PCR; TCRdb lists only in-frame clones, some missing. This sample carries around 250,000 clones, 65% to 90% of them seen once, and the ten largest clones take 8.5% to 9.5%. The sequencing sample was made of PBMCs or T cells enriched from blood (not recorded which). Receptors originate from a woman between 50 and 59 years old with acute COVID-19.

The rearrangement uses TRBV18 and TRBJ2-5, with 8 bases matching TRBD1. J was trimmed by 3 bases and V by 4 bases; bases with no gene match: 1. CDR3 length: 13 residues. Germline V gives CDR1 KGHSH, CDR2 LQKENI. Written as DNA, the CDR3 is TGTGCCAGCTCACGGGGACAGGAAGAGACCCAGTACTTC. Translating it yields CASSRGQEETQYF.

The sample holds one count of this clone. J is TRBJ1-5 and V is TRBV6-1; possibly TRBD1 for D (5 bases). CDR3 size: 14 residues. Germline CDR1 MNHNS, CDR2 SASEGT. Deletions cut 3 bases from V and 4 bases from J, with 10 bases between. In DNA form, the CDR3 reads TGTGCCAGCAGTGACGGGGGGGAAAATCAGCCCCAGCATTTT. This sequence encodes CASSDGGENQPQHF.

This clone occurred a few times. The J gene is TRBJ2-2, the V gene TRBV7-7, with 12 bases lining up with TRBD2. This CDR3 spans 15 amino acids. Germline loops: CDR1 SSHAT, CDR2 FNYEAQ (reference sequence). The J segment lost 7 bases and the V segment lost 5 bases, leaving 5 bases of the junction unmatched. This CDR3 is CASSPSGGEVGELFF. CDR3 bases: TGTGCCAGCAGCCCTAGCGGGGGGGAAGTCGGGGAGCTGTTTTTT.

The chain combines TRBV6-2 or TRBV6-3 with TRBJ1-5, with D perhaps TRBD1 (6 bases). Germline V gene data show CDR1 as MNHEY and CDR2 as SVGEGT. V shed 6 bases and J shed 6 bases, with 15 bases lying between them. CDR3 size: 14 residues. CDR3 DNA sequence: TGTGCCAGCAGCCACAGAGGGGGTGGTCAGCCCCAGCATTTT. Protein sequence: CASSHRGGGQPQHF.

CDR3 nucleotides: TGTGCCAGCAGCGCGATGGCTAACTATGGCTACACCTTC. It codes for CASSAMANYGYTF. The V gene is TRBV6-5, the J gene TRBJ1-2; the D is unclear. Deletions cut 6 bases from V and 0 bases from J, with 8 bases between. Germline loops: CDR1 MNHEY, CDR2 SVGAGI. The CDR3 loop spans 13 amino acids.

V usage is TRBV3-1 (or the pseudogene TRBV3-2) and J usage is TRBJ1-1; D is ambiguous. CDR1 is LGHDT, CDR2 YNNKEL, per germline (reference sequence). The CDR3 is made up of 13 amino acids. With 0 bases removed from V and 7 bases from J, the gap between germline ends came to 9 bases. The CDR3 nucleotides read TGTGCCAGCAGCCAAGAACCGGAGCTTGAAGCTTTCTTT. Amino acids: CASSQEPELEAFF.

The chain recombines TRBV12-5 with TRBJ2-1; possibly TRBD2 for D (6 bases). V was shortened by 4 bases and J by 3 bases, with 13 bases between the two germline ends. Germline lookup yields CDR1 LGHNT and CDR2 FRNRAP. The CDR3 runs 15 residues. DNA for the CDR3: TGTGCTAGTGGTTCAGAGGGACTTATCTACAATGAGCAGTTCTTC. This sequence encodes CASGSEGLIYNEQFF.

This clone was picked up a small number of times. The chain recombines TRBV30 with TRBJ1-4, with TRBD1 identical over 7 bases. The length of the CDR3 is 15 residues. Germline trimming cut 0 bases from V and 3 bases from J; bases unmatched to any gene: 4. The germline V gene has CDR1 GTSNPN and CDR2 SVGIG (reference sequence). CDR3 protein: CAWSVRTGSNEKLFF. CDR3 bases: TGTGCCTGGAGTGTACGGACAGGATCTAATGAAAAACTGTTTTTT.

CDR3 nucleotides: TGTGCCAGCAGCTTGACAGGATCAAATTCACCCCTCCACTTT. This encodes CASSLTGSNSPLHF. The chain links TRBV5-4 to TRBJ1-6; weak D call: TRBD1 (5 bases). CDR3 size: 14 residues. CDR1 and CDR2 (germline): SGHNT, YYREEE (reference sequence). Trimming took off 1 base at V and 7 bases at J, with 9 bases between the two ends. Based on the CDR3 plus reference TRBV5-4 and TRBJ1-6, the full variable domain is ETGVTQSPTHLIKTRGQQVTLRCSSQSGHNTVSWYQQALGQGPQFIFQYYREEENGRGNFPPRFSGLQFPNYSSELNVNALELDDSALYLCASSLTGSNSPLHFGNGTRLTVT.

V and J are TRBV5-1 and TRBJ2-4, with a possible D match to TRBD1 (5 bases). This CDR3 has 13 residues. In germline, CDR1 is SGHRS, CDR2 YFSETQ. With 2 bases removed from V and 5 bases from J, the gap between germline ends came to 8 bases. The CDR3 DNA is TGCGCCAGCAGCTTCGCAGGGCAAAACATTCAGTACTTC. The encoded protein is CASSFAGQNIQYF.

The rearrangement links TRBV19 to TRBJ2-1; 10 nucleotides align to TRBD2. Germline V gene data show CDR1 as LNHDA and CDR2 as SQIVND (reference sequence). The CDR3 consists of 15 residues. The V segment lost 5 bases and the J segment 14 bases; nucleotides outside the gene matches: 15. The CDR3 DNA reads TGTGCCAGTAGTTCGGGGCTAGCGGGGGAATCCGGCGAGTTCTTC. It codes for CASSSGLAGESGEFF. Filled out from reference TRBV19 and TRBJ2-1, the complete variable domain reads DGGITQSPKYLFRKEGQNVTLSCEQNLNHDAMYWYRQDPGQGLRLIYYSQIVNDFQKGDIAEGYSVSREKKESFPLTVTSAQKNPTAFYLCASSSGLAGESGEFFGPGTRLTVL.

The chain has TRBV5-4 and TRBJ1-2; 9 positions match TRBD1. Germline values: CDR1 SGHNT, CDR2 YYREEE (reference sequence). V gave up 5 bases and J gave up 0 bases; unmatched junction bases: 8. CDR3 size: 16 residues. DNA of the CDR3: TGTGCCAGCAGTTCAGGGGGGACAGGGACTAACTATGGCTACACCTTC. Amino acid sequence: CASSSGGTGTNYGYTF.

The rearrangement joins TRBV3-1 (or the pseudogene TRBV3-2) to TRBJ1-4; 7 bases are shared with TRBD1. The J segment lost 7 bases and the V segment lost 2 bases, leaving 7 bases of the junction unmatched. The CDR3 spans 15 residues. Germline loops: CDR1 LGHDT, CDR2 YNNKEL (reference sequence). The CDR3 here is CASSQPRGAGEKLFF. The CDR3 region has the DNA TGTGCCAGCAGCCAACCCAGGGGGGCGGGTGAAAAACTGTTTTTT.

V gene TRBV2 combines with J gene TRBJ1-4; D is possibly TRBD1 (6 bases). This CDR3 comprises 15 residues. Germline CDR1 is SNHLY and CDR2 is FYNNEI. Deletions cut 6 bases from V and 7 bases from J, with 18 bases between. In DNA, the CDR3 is TGTGCCAGCAGGGACAGTGGAATGGGAAGTGAAAAACTGTTTTTT. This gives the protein CASRDSGMGSEKLFF.

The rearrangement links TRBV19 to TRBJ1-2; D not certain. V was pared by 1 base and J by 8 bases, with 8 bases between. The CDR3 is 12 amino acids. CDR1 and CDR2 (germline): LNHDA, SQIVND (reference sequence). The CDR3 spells CASSIGRGGYTF. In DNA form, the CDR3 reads TGTGCCAGTAGTATAGGAAGAGGAGGCTACACCTTC.